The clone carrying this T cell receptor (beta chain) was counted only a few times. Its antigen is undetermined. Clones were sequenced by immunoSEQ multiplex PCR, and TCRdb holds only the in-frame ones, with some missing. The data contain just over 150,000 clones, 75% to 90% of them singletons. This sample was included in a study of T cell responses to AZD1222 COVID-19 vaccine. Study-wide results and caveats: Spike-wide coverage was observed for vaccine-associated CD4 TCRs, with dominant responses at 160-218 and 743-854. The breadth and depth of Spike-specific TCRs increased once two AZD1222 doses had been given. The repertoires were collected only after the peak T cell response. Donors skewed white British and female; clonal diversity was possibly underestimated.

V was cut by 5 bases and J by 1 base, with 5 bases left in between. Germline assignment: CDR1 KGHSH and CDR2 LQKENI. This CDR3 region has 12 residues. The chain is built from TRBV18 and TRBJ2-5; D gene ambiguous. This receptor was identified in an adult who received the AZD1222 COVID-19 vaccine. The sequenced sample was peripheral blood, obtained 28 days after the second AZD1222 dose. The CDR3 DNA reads TGTGCCAGCTCAGAGACCCAAGAGACCCAGTACTTC. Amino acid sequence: CASSETQETQYF.